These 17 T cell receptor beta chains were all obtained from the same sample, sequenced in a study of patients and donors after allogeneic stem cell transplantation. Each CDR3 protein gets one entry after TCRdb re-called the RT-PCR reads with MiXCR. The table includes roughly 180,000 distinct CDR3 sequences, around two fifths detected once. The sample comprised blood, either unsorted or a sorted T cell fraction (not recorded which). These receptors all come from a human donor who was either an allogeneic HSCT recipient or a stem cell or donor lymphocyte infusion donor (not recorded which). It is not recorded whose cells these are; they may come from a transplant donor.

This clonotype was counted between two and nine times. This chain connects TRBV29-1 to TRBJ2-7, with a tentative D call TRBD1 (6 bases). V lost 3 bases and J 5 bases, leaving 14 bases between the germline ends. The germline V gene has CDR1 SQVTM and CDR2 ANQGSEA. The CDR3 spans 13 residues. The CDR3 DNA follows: TGCAGCGTTGACAGTCTGGGGGCAGACGAGCAGTACTTC. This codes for CSVDSLGADEQYF.

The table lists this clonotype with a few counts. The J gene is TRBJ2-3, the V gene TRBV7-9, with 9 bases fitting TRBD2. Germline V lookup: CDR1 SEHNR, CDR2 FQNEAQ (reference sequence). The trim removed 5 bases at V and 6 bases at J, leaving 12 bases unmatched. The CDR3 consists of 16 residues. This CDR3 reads CASSPRGVAGADTQYF. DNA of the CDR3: TGTGCCAGCAGCCCACGGGGGGTAGCGGGAGCGGATACGCAGTATTTT.

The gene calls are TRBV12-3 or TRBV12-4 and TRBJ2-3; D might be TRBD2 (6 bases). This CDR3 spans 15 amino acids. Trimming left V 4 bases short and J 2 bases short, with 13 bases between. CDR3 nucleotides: TGTGCCAGCAGTTCCCTGACTAGTTTCACAGATACGCAGTATTTT. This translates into CASSSLTSFTDTQYF.

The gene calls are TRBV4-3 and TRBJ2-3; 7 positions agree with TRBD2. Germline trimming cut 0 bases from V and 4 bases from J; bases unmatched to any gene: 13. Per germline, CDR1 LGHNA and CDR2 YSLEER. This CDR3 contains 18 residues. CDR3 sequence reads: CASSQENVAGLGPDTQYF. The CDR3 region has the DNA TGCGCCAGCAGCCAAGAAAACGTAGCGGGCCTGGGCCCAGATACGCAGTATTTT.

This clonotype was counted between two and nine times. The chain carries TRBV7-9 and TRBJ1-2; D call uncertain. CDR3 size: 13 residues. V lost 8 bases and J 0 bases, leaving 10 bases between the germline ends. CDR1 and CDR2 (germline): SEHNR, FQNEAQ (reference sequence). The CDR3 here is CASVHPANYGYTF. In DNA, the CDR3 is TGTGCCAGCGTGCATCCTGCTAACTATGGCTACACCTTC.

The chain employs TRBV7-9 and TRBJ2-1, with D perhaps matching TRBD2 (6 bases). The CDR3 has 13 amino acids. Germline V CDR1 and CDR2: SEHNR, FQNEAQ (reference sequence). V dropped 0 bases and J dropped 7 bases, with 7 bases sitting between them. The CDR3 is CASSLAGGNEQFF. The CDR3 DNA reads TGTGCCAGCAGCTTAGCGGGGGGAAATGAGCAGTTCTTC.

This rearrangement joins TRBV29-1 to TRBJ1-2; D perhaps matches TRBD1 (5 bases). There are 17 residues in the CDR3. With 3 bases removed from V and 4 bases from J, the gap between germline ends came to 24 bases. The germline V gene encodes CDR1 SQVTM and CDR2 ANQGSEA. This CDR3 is CSVEPKSLRVLSYGYTF. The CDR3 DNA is TGCAGCGTTGAGCCAAAATCACTCAGGGTGCTTTCCTATGGCTACACCTTC.

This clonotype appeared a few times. The CDR3 region has the DNA TGTGCCAGCAGTTCATTTTTTGGACAGAGTAGCAATCAGCCCCAGCATTTT. This gives the protein CASSSFFGQSSNQPQHF. The genes are TRBV12-3 or TRBV12-4 and TRBJ1-5, with D tentatively TRBD1 (6 bases). The CDR3 totals 17 residues. Trimming removed 4 bases at V and 0 bases at J, with 16 bases between.

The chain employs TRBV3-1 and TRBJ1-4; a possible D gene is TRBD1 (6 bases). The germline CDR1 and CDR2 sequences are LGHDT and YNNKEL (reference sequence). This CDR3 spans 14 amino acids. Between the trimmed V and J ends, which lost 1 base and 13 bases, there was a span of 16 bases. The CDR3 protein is CASSQVGHARGLFF. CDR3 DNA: TGTGCCAGCAGCCAAGTGGGACACGCTAGGGGACTGTTTTTT. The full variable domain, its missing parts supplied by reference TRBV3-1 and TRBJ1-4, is DTAVSQTPKYLVTQMGNDKSIKCEQNLGHDTMYWYKQDSKKFLKIMFSYNNKELIINETVPNRFSPKSPDKAHLNLHINSLELGDSAVYFCASSQVGHARGLFFGSGTQLSVL.

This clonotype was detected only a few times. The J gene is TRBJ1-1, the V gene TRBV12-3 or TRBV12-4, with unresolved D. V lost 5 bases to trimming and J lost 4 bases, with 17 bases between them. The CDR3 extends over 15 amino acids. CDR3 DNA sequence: TGTGCCAGCAGTCCCTACGGTTCGGGGAGCACTGAAGCTTTCTTT. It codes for CASSPYGSGSTEAFF.

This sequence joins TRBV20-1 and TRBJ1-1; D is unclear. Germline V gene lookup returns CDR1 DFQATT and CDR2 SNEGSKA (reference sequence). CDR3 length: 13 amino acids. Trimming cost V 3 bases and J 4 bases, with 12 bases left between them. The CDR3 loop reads CSARRRSGTEAFF. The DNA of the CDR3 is TGCAGTGCTAGGAGACGGTCGGGCACTGAAGCTTTCTTT.

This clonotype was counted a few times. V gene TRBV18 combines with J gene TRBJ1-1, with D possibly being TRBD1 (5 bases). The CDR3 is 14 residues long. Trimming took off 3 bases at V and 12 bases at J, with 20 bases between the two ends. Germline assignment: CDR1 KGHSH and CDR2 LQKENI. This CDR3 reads CASSPELSGSETFF. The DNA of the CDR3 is TGTGCCAGCTCACCGGAGCTGTCAGGGTCCGAAACTTTCTTT.

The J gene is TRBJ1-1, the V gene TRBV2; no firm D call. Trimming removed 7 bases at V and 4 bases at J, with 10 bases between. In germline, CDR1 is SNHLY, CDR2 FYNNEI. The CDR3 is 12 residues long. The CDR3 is CASKEGGTEAFF. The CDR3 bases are TGTGCCAGCAAGGAGGGAGGCACTGAAGCTTTCTTT. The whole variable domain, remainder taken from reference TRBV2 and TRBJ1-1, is EPEVTQTPSHQVTQMGQEVILRCVPISNHLYFYWYRQILGQKVEFLVSFYNNEISEKSEIFDDQFSVERPDGSNFTLKIRSTKLEDSAMYFCASKEGGTEAFFGQGTRLTVV.

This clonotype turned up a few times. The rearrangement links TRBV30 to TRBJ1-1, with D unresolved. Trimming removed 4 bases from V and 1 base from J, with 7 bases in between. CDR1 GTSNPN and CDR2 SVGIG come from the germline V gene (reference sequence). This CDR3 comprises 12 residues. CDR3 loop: CAWIGANTEAFF. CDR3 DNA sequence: TGTGCCTGGATCGGTGCGAACACTGAAGCTTTCTTT.

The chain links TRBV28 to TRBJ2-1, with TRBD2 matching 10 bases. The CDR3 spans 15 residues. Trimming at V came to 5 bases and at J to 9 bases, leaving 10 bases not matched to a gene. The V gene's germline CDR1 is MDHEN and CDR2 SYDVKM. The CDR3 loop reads CASSLKREGFSEQFF. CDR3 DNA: TGTGCCAGCAGTCTAAAGCGGGAGGGCTTTAGTGAGCAGTTCTTC. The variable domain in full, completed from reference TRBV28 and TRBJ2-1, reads DVKVTQSSRYLVKRTGEKVFLECVQDMDHENMFWYRQDPGLGLRLIYFSYDVKMKEKGDIPEGYSVSREKKERFSLILESASTNQTSMYLCASSLKREGFSEQFFGPGTRLTVL.

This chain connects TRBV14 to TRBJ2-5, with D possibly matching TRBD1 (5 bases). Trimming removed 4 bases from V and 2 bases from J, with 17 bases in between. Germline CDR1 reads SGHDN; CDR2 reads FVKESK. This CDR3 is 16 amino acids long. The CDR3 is CASSRGRGKGQETQYF. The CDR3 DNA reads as TGTGCCAGCAGCCGTGGAAGGGGTAAGGGGCAAGAGACCCAGTACTTC.

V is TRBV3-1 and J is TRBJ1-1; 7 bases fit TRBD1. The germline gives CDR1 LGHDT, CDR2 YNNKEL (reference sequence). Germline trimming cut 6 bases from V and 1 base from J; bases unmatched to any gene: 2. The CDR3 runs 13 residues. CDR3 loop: CASRHRGNTEAFF. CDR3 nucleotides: TGTGCCAGCAGGCACAGGGGGAACACTGAAGCTTTCTTT.